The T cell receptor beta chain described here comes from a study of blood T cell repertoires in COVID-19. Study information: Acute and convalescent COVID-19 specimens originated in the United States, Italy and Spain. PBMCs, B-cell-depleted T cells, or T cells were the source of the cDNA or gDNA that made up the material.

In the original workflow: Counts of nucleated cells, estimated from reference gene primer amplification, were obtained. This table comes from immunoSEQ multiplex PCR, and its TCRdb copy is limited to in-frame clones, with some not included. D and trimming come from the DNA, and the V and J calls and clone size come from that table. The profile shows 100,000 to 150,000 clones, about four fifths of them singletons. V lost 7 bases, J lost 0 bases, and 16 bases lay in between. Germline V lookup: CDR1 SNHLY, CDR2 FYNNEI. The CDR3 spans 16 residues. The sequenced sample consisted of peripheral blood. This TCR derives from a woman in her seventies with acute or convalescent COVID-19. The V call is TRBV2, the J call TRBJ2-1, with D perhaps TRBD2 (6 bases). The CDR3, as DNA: TGTGCCAGCACCAACCCAGCCGGGGGCTCCTACAATGAGCAGTTCTTC. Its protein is CASTNPAGGSYNEQFF.